This note documents a single T cell receptor (beta chain) sequence. Its antigen is still unknown. CDR3 length: 15 residues. V lost 0 bases and J 5 bases, leaving 10 bases between the germline ends. From germline, CDR1 is LNHNV and CDR2 YYDKDF (reference sequence). Genomic DNA belonging to each subset was distributed in equal measure over several immunoSEQ plates. Libraries were prepared by immunoSEQ multiplex PCR; TCRdb keeps only in-frame clonotypes and omits some of them. The repertoire includes roughly 1,100,000 clones, around 74% of them detected once, and 1.4% to 1.5% sits in the top ten. The entry originates in a study of shared clonotypes between healthy human individuals. Study-wide points: With few donors, the genetic and exposure-history diversity represented was limited. Relative to memory subsets, naive subsets generally showed larger estimated richness.

Specimen: memory CD4+ T cells sorted from blood. Subset defined: CD45RA-negative fraction. The source is a man aged 18 to 30 in good health. The genes are TRBV15 and TRBJ1-4; no clear D. CDR3 residues: CATSRDSGRNEKLFF. CDR3 DNA: TGTGCCACCAGCAGAGATTCTGGGAGGAATGAAAAACTGTTTTTT.